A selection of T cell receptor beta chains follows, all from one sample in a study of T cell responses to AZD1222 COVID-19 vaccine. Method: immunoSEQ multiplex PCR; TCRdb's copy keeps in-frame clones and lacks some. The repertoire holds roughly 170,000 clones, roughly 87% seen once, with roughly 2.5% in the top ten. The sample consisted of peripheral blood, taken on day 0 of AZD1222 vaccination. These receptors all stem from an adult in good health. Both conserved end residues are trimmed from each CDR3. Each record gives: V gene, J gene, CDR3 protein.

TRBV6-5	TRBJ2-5	ASRKQGARETQY
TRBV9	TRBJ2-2	ASSVGGRATGELF
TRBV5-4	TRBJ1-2	ASSLEGLGYGYT
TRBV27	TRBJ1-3	ASSPGRAGNTIY
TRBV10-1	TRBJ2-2	ASSESSGGGTGELF
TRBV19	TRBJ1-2	ASSISNRVPYT
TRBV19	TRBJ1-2	ASSMEGRTGYGYT
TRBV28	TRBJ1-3	ASTGHLNTIY
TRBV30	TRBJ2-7	AWSVGQGIGEQY
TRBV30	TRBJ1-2	AWSPHRGGGYT
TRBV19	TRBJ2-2	ASSFDPRTGELF
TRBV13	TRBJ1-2	ASSLLRQVSYGYT
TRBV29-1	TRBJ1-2	SVDVLAGKYGYT
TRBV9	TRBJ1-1	ASSVGGSTEAF
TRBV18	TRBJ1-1	ASSPPGQGSTEAF
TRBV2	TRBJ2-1	ASSEMIGQGSNEQF
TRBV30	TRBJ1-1	AWRQNVVGNTEAF
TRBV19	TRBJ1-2	ASSILPGTGQRDGYT
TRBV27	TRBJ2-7	ASSWQNGYEQY
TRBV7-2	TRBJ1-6	ASSPGTGENSPLH
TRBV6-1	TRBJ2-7	ASSDAASISYEQY
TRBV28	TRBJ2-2	ATGVSTGELF
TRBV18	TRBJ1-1	ASSPRTSIGKNTEAF
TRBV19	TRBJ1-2	ASSPQGFYGYT
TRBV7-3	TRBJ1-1	ASSLTVVGGKEAF
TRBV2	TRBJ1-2	ASSEVLSGWGDGYT
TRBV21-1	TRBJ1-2	ASTFLLKAEPVYGYT
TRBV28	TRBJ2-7	ASSGTPSYEQY
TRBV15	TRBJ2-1	ATSRGQGPYNEQF
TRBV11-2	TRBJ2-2	ASSLAPSSGTLTGELF
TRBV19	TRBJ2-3	ASSSAGGGDIGQY
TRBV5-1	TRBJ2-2	ASSLSRVTGELF
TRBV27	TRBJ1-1	ASSLRAGYTEAF
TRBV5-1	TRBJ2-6	ASSLAWAGSGANVLT
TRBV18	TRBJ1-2	ASSGPEGLGGANYGYT
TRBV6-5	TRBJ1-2	ASSYAQGAPGGYT
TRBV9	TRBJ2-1	ASSVQANAEQF
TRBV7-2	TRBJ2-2	ASSLGGIGTGELF
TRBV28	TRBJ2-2	ASTILGELF
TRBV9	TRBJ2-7	ASSVGLAGAEQY
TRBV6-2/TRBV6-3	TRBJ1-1	ASSYSLNTEAF
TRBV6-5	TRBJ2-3	ASKARTSTDTQY
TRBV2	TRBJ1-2	ASSGVRAEDYGYT
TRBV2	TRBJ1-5	ASSTGHLNQPQH